A single sample gave rise to the 14 T cell receptor beta chains below, sequenced in a study of tumor-infiltrating lymphocytes in oesophageal squamous cell carcinoma. MiXCR was run by TCRdb on the PCR reads, yielding one entry per CDR3 protein. The sample records 15,000 or so distinct CDR3 sequences, about 55% being singletons. The specimen was esophageal tumor tissue. Receptors were obtained from a female donor with esophageal squamous cell carcinoma.

The chain has TRBV7-3 and TRBJ2-5; 8 nucleotides align to TRBD2. The J call may be incorrect, as the DNA end agrees better with TRBJ2-1. Germline CDR1 SGHTA, CDR2 FQGTGA. This CDR3 is built from 15 residues. The CDR3 protein is CASSWDGGANNEQFF. In DNA form, the CDR3 reads TGTGCCAGCAGCTGGGACGGGGGGGCTAACAATGAGCAGTTCTTC.

The chain joins TRBV6-1 to TRBJ2-5; a weak D match, TRBD2 (5 bases). With the DNA end fitting TRBJ2-7 better, the J assignment may be wrong. The CDR3 has 15 amino acids. Germline CDR1 MNHNS, CDR2 SASEGT. CDR3 amino acids: CASSGTPSGSYEQYF. CDR3 sequence (DNA): TGTGCCAGCAGTGGGACCCCCTCGGGGTCCTACGAGCAGTACTTC.

The rearrangement uses TRBV10-2 and TRBJ2-7; a weak D match, TRBD1 (5 bases). The J call could be wrong; TRBJ2-5 is a better fit for the DNA end. This CDR3 spans 13 amino acids. Germline values: CDR1 WSHSY, CDR2 SAAADI. The CDR3 sequence is CASTGRVGETQYF. The CDR3 coding sequence is TGCGCCAGCACCGGCAGGGTGGGAGAGACCCAGTACTTC.

The gene calls are TRBV6-6 and TRBJ2-5, with D unclear. The end of the DNA fits TRBJ2-7 better, so the J call may be wrong. The germline gives CDR1 MNHNY, CDR2 SVGAGI (reference sequence). The CDR3 contains 13 residues. In nucleotides, the CDR3 is TGTGCCAGCAGTTACTCGATAAGCAACGAGCAGTACTTC. It codes for CASSYSISNEQYF.

Concerning this clonotype itself: At one end, the junction sequence differs from germline, possibly due to a read error. The CDR3 region is CASSLLCRYF. DNA for the CDR3: TGCGCCAGCAGCTTGCTCTGCAGGTACTTC. V is TRBV5-1 and J is TRBJ2-3, with D unclear. Germline V gives CDR1 SGHRS, CDR2 YFSETQ. This CDR3 is 10 amino acids long.

As regards this clonotype: Since a much larger clone is just one base distant, this may be a read error. This chain joins TRBV7-2 and TRBJ2-5; 10 bases map to TRBD2. Trimming took 5 bases from V and 11 from J; bases not matched to a gene: 14. Germline-derived CDR1 and CDR2 are SGHTA and FQGNSA. The CDR3 is 15 amino acids. This CDR3 reads CASSDTSGNYNEQYF. The CDR3 DNA is TGTGCCAGCAGCGATACTAGCGGGAACTACAATGAGCAGTACTTC.

The V gene is TRBV7-3, the J gene TRBJ2-1; no definite D call. V shed 4 bases and J shed 5 bases, with 6 bases lying between them. Germline V gene sequence: CDR1 SGHTA, CDR2 FQGTGA. The CDR3 runs 12 residues. CDR3 bases: TGTGCCAGCAGCTCAACTCACAATGAGCAGTTCTTC. Protein product: CASSSTHNEQFF.

The chain uses TRBV7-6 and TRBJ2-5, with D unresolved. Looked up from germline, CDR1 is SGHVS and CDR2 is FNYEAQ. V lost 5 bases and J 4 bases, leaving 5 bases between the germline ends. The CDR3 extends over 11 amino acids. CDR3 protein: CASSVGETQYF. CDR3 sequence (DNA): TGTGCCAGCAGCGTTGGAGAGACCCAGTACTTC.

The V call is TRBV7-3, the J call TRBJ2-5; TRBD2 matches at 10 bases. The J call is in doubt because the DNA end fits TRBJ2-1 better. This CDR3 has 14 amino acids. Germline CDR1 reads SGHTA; CDR2 reads FQGTGA. The CDR3: CASSSGLAPNEQFF. CDR3 nucleotides: TGTGCCAGCAGCTCGGGACTAGCGCCTAATGAGCAGTTCTTC.

This chain joins TRBV24-1 and TRBJ2-4; D may be TRBD2 (6 bases). The closer fit of TRBJ2-5 to the DNA end suggests the J call may be wrong. Per the germline V gene, CDR1 is KGHDR and CDR2 is SFDVKD. There are 12 residues in the CDR3. CDR3 protein: CSTGEQQETQYF. In DNA, the CDR3 is TGTTCTACGGGAGAGCAGCAAGAGACCCAGTACTTC.

The chain employs TRBV7-3 and TRBJ2-7; TRBD2 matches at 16 bases. The DNA end is more similar to TRBJ2-1, so the J call may be wrong. This CDR3 spans 19 amino acids. Germline CDR1 reads SGHTA; CDR2 reads FQGTGA. CDR3 coding DNA: TGTGCCAGCAGCACCTCCGGCGGGACTAGCGGGGGGGCTTTGAATGAGCAGTTCTTC. This codes for CASSTSGGTSGGALNEQFF.

The gene calls are TRBV15 and TRBJ1-4; D unclear. CDR1 and CDR2 from the germline V gene are LNHNV and YYDKDF (reference sequence). This CDR3 comprises 17 residues. Trimming stripped 1 base from V and 5 bases from J, with 17 bases between. CDR3 in DNA: TGTGCCACCAGCAGAGCGATAGAAGTGACCGTGAATGAAAAACTGTTTTTT. As protein: CATSRAIEVTVNEKLFF.

The chain employs TRBV7-6 and TRBJ2-3, with 10 bases identical to TRBD1. The CDR3 loop spans 16 amino acids. With 5 bases clipped from V and 14 bases from J, the junction kept 19 bases outside the gene matches. The germline V gene has CDR1 SGHVS and CDR2 FNYEAQ. CDR3 in DNA: TGTGCCAGCAGCCCGACCGGGACAGGGGCCCTCGGGGAGCTGTATTTT. It specifies CASSPTGTGALGELYF.

This clonotype has a single count. The chain has TRBV28 and TRBJ2-3; a weak D match, TRBD2 (5 bases). The germline V and J ends were trimmed by 10 bases and 3 bases, with 17 bases remaining between them. This CDR3 is 14 amino acids long. Germline CDR1 reads MDHEN; CDR2 reads SYDVKM. The CDR3 sequence is CATQGPGETDTQYF. Here the CDR3 DNA reads TGTGCCACCCAAGGGCCTGGGGAGACAGATACGCAGTATTTT. Full variable domain (rest looked up from reference TRBV28 and TRBJ2-3): DVKVTQSSRYLVKRTGEKVFLECVQDMDHENMFWYRQDPGLGLRLIYFSYDVKMKEKGDIPEGYSVSREKKERFSLILESASTNQTSMYLCATQGPGETDTQYFGPGTRLTVL.